This T cell receptor (beta chain) came from a study of T cell repertoires in cytomegalovirus infection (dated by TCRdb to the late 2010s). For the study in its entirety: The peptide stimulations were aimed at well-studied HLA-B-restricted epitopes as well as recently identified HLA-C-restricted CMV epitopes, whose presentation resists viral immunomodulation. Donor HLA type was relevant to the analysis, because carriage of CMV infection together with the matching HLA type was indicated by public TCR beta signatures.

The paper's findings and limits, for the study overall: The ex vivo response was dominated by HLA-C-restricted CMV-specific TCR beta clonotypes, which also provided the single most frequent clonotype in two of eight donors. In both this cohort and an independent cohort of more than 350 donors, the cumulative frequency of public TCR beta family members distinguished carriers of CMV infection plus the relevant HLA type.

The CDR1 and CDR2 encoded by the germline V gene (reference sequence) are MNHEY and SMNVEV. Unmatched junction bases come to 4, with V trimmed by 3 bases and J by 4 bases. The cysteine opens and the phenylalanine closes a CDR3 of 14 amino acids. The DNA shown is the 42-base CDR3, in frame from base 1. Sequencing used an Illumina HiSeq 1500. Clones were called with MiXCR by TCRdb after fastp trimmed the public reads at Q25, and only in-frame beta chains were retained. All rows with the same CDR3 protein become a single entry with the most common DNA and genes. Within this sample are approximately 89,000 distinct CDR3 sequences, with over 25% of them counted one time only. The ten top clones hold approximately 75% of the sample. Notes on this clonotype: Which antigen it targets is not known. No per-base quality is available; no much larger clone lies one base away.

Taken with the paper, the label for treatment or condition translates to: in vitro stimulation with specific CMV peptide epitopes to enrich CMV-specific T cells. The source is a human donor in good health (CMV status not recorded). Some clones in this sample may be carry-over from other donors' samples. This sequence uses TRBV27 and TRBJ2-3, and 7 bases in between align with TRBD2. The sample in question was CD8+ T cells from cultured PBMCs, obtained from culture after CMV antigen stimulation. The DNA sequence reads TGTGCCAGCAGTTTCGCGGGGGTTGCAGATACGCAGTATTTT. Its product reads: CASSFAGVADTQYF.